The 13 T cell receptor beta chains below come from one sample, sequenced in a study of cytomegalovirus exposure and HLA in healthy donors. Use of 60 Vbeta and 13 Jbeta primers characterized the PCR. Libraries were prepared by immunoSEQ multiplex PCR; TCRdb keeps only in-frame clonotypes and omits some of them. The data show 78,000 or so clones, approximately 88% seen once. Specimen: PBMCs. Receptors were obtained from a woman between 50 and 59 years old in good health and CMV-seronegative.

The rearrangement links TRBV18 to TRBJ2-3; 7 positions match TRBD1. V trimming: 5 bases; J trimming: 0 bases; junction bases outside the gene matches: 5. Germline CDR1 and CDR2: KGHSH and LQKENI. CDR3 length: 15 residues. Here the CDR3 DNA reads TGTGCCAGCTCAGTTTCGGGACAGAGCACAGATACGCAGTATTTT. Translated, it gives CASSVSGQSTDTQYF.

V usage is TRBV28 and J usage is TRBJ1-5; D gene ambiguous. Deletions cut 6 bases from V and 6 bases from J, with 9 bases between. Germline V lookup: CDR1 MDHEN, CDR2 SYDVKM. The CDR3 covers 12 residues. DNA for the CDR3: TGTGCCAGCAGACCCGGAGCTCAGCCCCAGCATTTT. Encoded protein: CASRPGAQPQHF. Combining the CDR3 with reference TRBV28 and TRBJ1-5 gives the whole variable domain DVKVTQSSRYLVKRTGEKVFLECVQDMDHENMFWYRQDPGLGLRLIYFSYDVKMKEKGDIPEGYSVSREKKERFSLILESASTNQTSMYLCASRPGAQPQHFGDGTRLSIL.

This chain uses TRBV2 with TRBJ2-2; TRBD2 might be the D (5 bases). Per the germline V gene, CDR1 is SNHLY and CDR2 is FYNNEI. This CDR3 spans 14 amino acids. V was trimmed by 8 bases and J by 6 bases, leaving 16 bases between them. The CDR3 reads CASGRIGLSGELFF. CDR3 in DNA: TGTGCCAGCGGAAGGATAGGACTGTCCGGGGAGCTGTTTTTT.

The V and J genes are TRBV14 and TRBJ1-1; no clear D gene. V was clipped by 1 base and J by 0 bases, with 3 bases between them. This CDR3 comprises 13 residues. Germline CDR1 SGHDN, CDR2 FVKESK. CDR3 sequence reads: CASSQAMNTEAFF. DNA for the CDR3: TGTGCCAGCAGCCAAGCCATGAACACTGAAGCTTTCTTT.

The CDR3 sequence is CASSYSGGLNYGYTF. For the CDR3, the DNA is TGTGCCAGCAGTTACTCTGGGGGACTTAACTATGGCTACACCTTC. The chain uses TRBV6-5 and TRBJ1-2, with D perhaps matching TRBD1 (5 bases). This CDR3 is 15 amino acids long. V shed 0 bases and J shed 1 base, with 9 bases lying between them. Looked up from germline, CDR1 is MNHEY and CDR2 is SVGAGI.

The genes are TRBV7-9 and TRBJ1-1, with D hard to call. V lost 4 bases and J 8 bases, leaving 23 bases between the germline ends. CDR1 is SEHNR, CDR2 FQNEAQ, per germline (reference sequence). CDR3 length: 16 residues. The CDR3 sequence is CASSSLGWGEGREAFF. The CDR3 region has the DNA TGTGCCAGCAGCTCCCTCGGCTGGGGAGAGGGTAGAGAAGCTTTCTTT.

The V gene is TRBV7-8, the J gene TRBJ1-5, with 7 bases lining up with TRBD1. This CDR3 spans 14 amino acids. Per the germline V gene, CDR1 is SGHVS and CDR2 is FQNEAQ. Unmatched junction bases numbered 5, after V lost 5 bases and J lost 4 bases. The CDR3 loop is CASSPDRENQPQHF. In nucleotides, the CDR3 is TGTGCCAGCAGCCCAGACAGGGAAAATCAGCCCCAGCATTTT.

This chain connects TRBV6-5 to TRBJ2-7; D possibly corresponds to TRBD1 (6 bases). V lost 4 bases, J lost 9 bases, and 10 bases lay in between. The CDR3 is made up of 11 amino acids. Germline V lookup: CDR1 MNHEY, CDR2 SVGAGI. CDR3 amino acids: CASSFTGMQYF. For the CDR3, the DNA is TGTGCCAGCAGTTTTACAGGGATGCAGTACTTC.

This chain joins TRBV6-5 and TRBJ1-2, with a possible D match to TRBD1 (5 bases). CDR1 and CDR2 (germline): MNHEY, SVGAGI. Deletions cut 8 bases from V and 0 bases from J, with 10 bases between. The CDR3 spans 13 residues. DNA for the CDR3: TGTGCCAGCCAGCAGGGATCTAACTATGGCTACACCTTC. Translation gives CASQQGSNYGYTF.

The chain uses TRBV2 and TRBJ1-6; D gene ambiguous. The CDR3 extends over 14 amino acids. Germline CDR1 is SNHLY and CDR2 is FYNNEI. Trimming removed 2 bases from V and 7 bases from J, with 9 bases in between. The CDR3 nucleotides read TGTGCCAGCAGTGAACGGGGTGGGAATTCACCCCTCCACTTT. It specifies CASSERGGNSPLHF. The full variable domain, its missing parts supplied by reference TRBV2 and TRBJ1-6, is EPEVTQTPSHQVTQMGQEVILRCVPISNHLYFYWYRQILGQKVEFLVSFYNNEISEKSEIFDDQFSVERPDGSNFTLKIRSTKLEDSAMYFCASSERGGNSPLHFGNGTRLTVT.

The chain has TRBV9 and TRBJ2-5; 8 bases match TRBD2. Trimming removed 3 bases from V and 1 base from J; junction bases left unmatched: 11. This CDR3 region has 17 residues. CDR1 is SGDLS, CDR2 YYNGEE, per germline. The CDR3 DNA reads as TGTGCCAGCAGCGAGGAAGATAGCGGGGATACCCAAGAGACCCAGTACTTC. It yields the protein CASSEEDSGDTQETQYF.

This chain uses TRBV4-2 with TRBJ2-7, with D hard to call. This CDR3 has 13 residues. The germline gives CDR1 LGHNA, CDR2 YNFKEQ. V lost 0 bases and J lost 4, with 7 bases in between. The CDR3 loop is CASSQDLVYEQYF. Here the CDR3 DNA reads TGTGCCAGCAGCCAAGATTTAGTTTACGAGCAGTACTTC.

J is TRBJ1-2 and V is TRBV30, with TRBD1 matching over 9 bases. The CDR3 is made up of 14 amino acids. Losses at the gene ends were 0 bases for V and 5 bases for J; bases not matched to a gene: 4. Looked up from germline, CDR1 is GTSNPN and CDR2 is SVGIG (reference sequence). Written as DNA, the CDR3 is TGTGCCTGGAGTGTAGTCGGGACAGGGTATGGCTACACCTTC. It codes for CAWSVVGTGYGYTF.